This TCR beta chain appears in the sequencing data of a study of blood T cell repertoires in COVID-19. Followed longitudinally, the Seattle patients had been enrolled during active infection. Germline V gives CDR1 SGHTA, CDR2 FQGTGA. The CDR3 has 11 residues. With 2 bases removed from V and 13 bases from J, the gap between germline ends came to 9 bases. Only in-frame clones appear in the TCRdb table, and some are missing; sequencing was by immunoSEQ multiplex PCR. The table shows 85,000 to 95,000 clones, with around nine tenths occurring only once. V and J are TRBV7-3 and TRBJ2-1; D is perhaps TRBD2 (6 bases). The sample was peripheral blood. This TCR was recovered from a man between 60 and 75 years old with COVID-19, enrolled during active disease. The CDR3 spells CASSLGTVQFF. CDR3 nucleotide sequence: TGTGCCAGCAGCTTAGGGACTGTCCAGTTCTTC.